Below, 23 T cell receptor beta chains from the same sample are listed, as sequenced in a study of blood T cell repertoires in COVID-19. This table comes from immunoSEQ multiplex PCR, and its TCRdb copy is limited to in-frame clones, with some not included. The sample holds roughly 80,000 clones, under 80% seen once. Material for sequencing was peripheral blood. The receptors here all came from a human donor in a cohort sampled during active COVID-19.

This chain connects TRBV3-1 (or the pseudogene TRBV3-2) to TRBJ2-3; D uncertain. Trimming took off 2 bases at V and 5 bases at J, with 11 bases between the two ends. This CDR3 is 14 amino acids long. In germline, CDR1 is LGHDT, CDR2 YNNKEL (reference sequence). Written as DNA, the CDR3 is TGTGCCAGCAGCCAATTAGGAGTCGGAGATACGCAGTATTTT. Translating gives CASSQLGVGDTQYF.

This clone was picked up one time. The chain carries TRBV13 and TRBJ2-7; D is ambiguous. CDR3 size: 12 residues. Trimming removed 3 bases from V and 6 bases from J, with 9 bases in between. CDR1 and CDR2 (germline): PRHDT, FYEKMQ (reference sequence). CDR3 sequence reads: CASSFHGREQYF. In DNA form, the CDR3 reads TGTGCCAGCAGCTTTCATGGGCGCGAGCAGTACTTC.

The chain joins TRBV28 to TRBJ1-2; 7 bases are a match to TRBD1. Germline CDR1 reads MDHEN; CDR2 reads SYDVKM. Trimming removed 2 bases from V and 7 bases from J; junction bases left unmatched: 7. The CDR3 extends over 14 amino acids. DNA for the CDR3: TGTGCCAGCAGTTTAAGGGGGCTGATGGGTGGCTACACCTTC. It translates to CASSLRGLMGGYTF.

This clone is a singleton in its sample. The J gene is TRBJ1-2, the V gene TRBV9; D is possibly TRBD1 (6 bases). Germline loops: CDR1 SGDLS, CDR2 YYNGEE. V was shortened by 1 base and J by 0 bases, with 16 bases between the two germline ends. This CDR3 is built from 17 residues. The CDR3 DNA follows: TGTGCCAGCAGCGTAAATCCCAAGGGACATACTAACTATGGCTACACCTTC. Translating it yields CASSVNPKGHTNYGYTF.

The chain is built from TRBV19 and TRBJ2-1; possible D gene TRBD2, 6 bases. This CDR3 contains 14 residues. V was pared by 4 bases and J by 0 bases, with 7 bases between. Germline assignment: CDR1 LNHDA and CDR2 SQIVND (reference sequence). CDR3 sequence reads: CASSSGASYNEQFF. The DNA of the CDR3 is TGTGCCAGTAGTAGCGGGGCCTCCTACAATGAGCAGTTCTTC.

The rearrangement links TRBV12-3 or TRBV12-4 to TRBJ1-1; no clear D gene. V gave up 7 bases and J gave up 6 bases, with 15 bases separating them. The CDR3 consists of 13 residues. CDR3 in amino acids: CASKHAGLAEAFF. DNA for the CDR3: TGTGCCAGCAAGCACGCGGGCTTGGCTGAAGCTTTCTTT.

The genes are TRBV30 and TRBJ1-5; 9 nucleotides align to TRBD1. The CDR3 totals 15 residues. Germline lookup yields CDR1 GTSNPN and CDR2 SVGIG (reference sequence). With V trimmed by 4 bases and J by 3 bases, 7 bases remained unmatched. The CDR3 region has the DNA TGTGCCTGGAATCACCGGGACAGGGTCAATCAGCCCCAGCATTTT. This sequence encodes CAWNHRDRVNQPQHF.

The chain couples TRBV4-3 to TRBJ1-1; 12 bases are a match to TRBD1. Germline V gene lookup returns CDR1 LGHNA and CDR2 YSLEER. V lost 4 bases, J lost 3 bases, and 6 bases stayed unmatched. The CDR3 has 16 residues. Here the CDR3 reads CASSLGTGGGDTEAFF. In DNA, the CDR3 is TGCGCCAGCAGCCTGGGGACAGGGGGCGGCGACACTGAAGCTTTCTTT.

The CDR3 here is CASSPGTINQPQHF. The CDR3 DNA follows: TGTGCCAGCAGCCCCGGGACAATCAATCAGCCCCAGCATTTT. The chain uses TRBV3-1 (or the pseudogene TRBV3-2) and TRBJ1-5; weak D call: TRBD1 (6 bases). V dropped 4 bases and J dropped 3 bases, with 10 bases sitting between them. Germline V gives CDR1 LGHDT, CDR2 YNNKEL (reference sequence). The CDR3 consists of 14 residues.

V and J are TRBV19 and TRBJ1-2, with 8 nucleotides matching TRBD1. The length of the CDR3 is 15 residues. The germline CDR1 and CDR2 sequences are LNHDA and SQIVND (reference sequence). Trimming cost V 2 bases and J 2 bases; bases outside gene matches: 4. In nucleotides, the CDR3 is TGTGCCAGTAGTATACCGGCAGGGGGCAACTATGGCTACACCTTC. Protein: CASSIPAGGNYGYTF.

The V gene is TRBV5-1, the J gene TRBJ2-3, with 9 bases that match TRBD1. The CDR3 extends over 14 amino acids. Per germline, CDR1 SGHRS and CDR2 YFSETQ. V lost 4 bases and J lost 5; bases outside the gene matches: 5. The CDR3 sequence is CASSTGQGRDTQYF. In DNA, the CDR3 is TGCGCCAGCAGCACCGGACAGGGGAGAGATACGCAGTATTTT.

The chain is built from TRBV18 and TRBJ2-5, with a weak D call TRBD1 (5 bases). Germline V CDR1 and CDR2: KGHSH, LQKENI. V was clipped by 2 bases and J by 1 base, with 5 bases between them. This CDR3 comprises 13 residues. CDR3 sequence reads: CASSPTGQETQYF. CDR3 sequence (DNA): TGTGCCAGCTCACCAACAGGCCAAGAGACCCAGTACTTC. Using reference TRBV18 and TRBJ2-5 for the parts outside the CDR3, the full variable domain is NAGVMQNPRHLVRRRGQEARLRCSPMKGHSHVYWYRQLPEEGLKFMVYLQKENIIDESGMPKERFSAEFPKEGPSILRIQQVVRGDSAAYFCASSPTGQETQYFGPGTRLLVL.

The chain uses TRBV27 and TRBJ2-1; TRBD2 matches 9 bases. V dropped 3 bases and J dropped 16; count of bases not matched to a gene: 10. Germline V CDR1 and CDR2: MNHEY, SMNVEV (reference sequence). The CDR3 spans 13 residues. The CDR3 sequence is CASSFGAGGRRFF. The CDR3 nucleotides are TGTGCCAGCAGTTTTGGAGCGGGGGGAAGACGTTTCTTC.

This chain links TRBV4-1 with TRBJ2-2; D remains unclear. This CDR3 has 12 residues. Germline assignment: CDR1 MGHRA and CDR2 YSYEKL. V was trimmed by 3 bases and J by 8 bases, leaving 7 bases between them. The DNA for the CDR3 is TGCGCCAGCAGCCAGTTTCAAGGGGAGCTGTTTTTT. Amino acids: CASSQFQGELFF.

The V call is TRBV12-3 or TRBV12-4, the J call TRBJ2-1; D gene uncertain. V was shortened by 6 bases and J by 5 bases, with 8 bases between the two germline ends. The CDR3 runs 12 residues. CDR3 sequence (DNA): TGTGCCAGCAGCCCACAGAACAATGAGCAGTTCTTC. Amino acids: CASSPQNNEQFF.

The J gene is TRBJ1-1, the V gene TRBV7-3, with 8 bases aligning to TRBD1. CDR1 and CDR2 (germline): SGHTA, FQGTGA. V lost 5 bases and J lost 1; bases outside the gene matches: 3. There are 14 residues in the CDR3. CDR3 DNA: TGTGCCAGCAGCCCCGGACAGGGGAACACTGAAGCTTTCTTT. Residues: CASSPGQGNTEAFF.

J is TRBJ1-1 and V is TRBV27; D remains ambiguous. V was shortened by 5 bases and J by 2 bases, with 15 bases between the two germline ends. Germline CDR1 MNHEY, CDR2 SMNVEV (reference sequence). The CDR3 runs 15 residues. This CDR3 is CASSPAGRRNTEAFF. The DNA of the CDR3 is TGTGCCAGCAGTCCGGCCGGGAGGAGAAACACTGAAGCTTTCTTT.

The genes are TRBV4-1 and TRBJ1-2; 9 bases fit TRBD1. Germline trimming cut 3 bases from V and 2 bases from J; bases unmatched to any gene: 4. CDR3 size: 15 residues. CDR1 MGHRA and CDR2 YSYEKL come from the germline V gene. The CDR3, as DNA: TGCGCCAGCAGCCAGTGGGACAGGGCAAACTATGGCTACACCTTC. It specifies CASSQWDRANYGYTF.

The CDR3 bases are TGTGCCAGCAGCGTAGCGGACAGGGGTTCGGTGGGCACTGAAGCTTTCTTT. Amino acids: CASSVADRGSVGTEAFF. J is TRBJ1-1 and V is TRBV9; TRBD1 agrees at 9 bases. The V segment lost 0 bases and the J segment 4 bases; nucleotides outside the gene matches: 10. The CDR3 has 17 residues. The germline CDR1 and CDR2 sequences are SGDLS and YYNGEE.

The J gene is TRBJ2-7, the V gene TRBV6-2 or TRBV6-3, with 8 bases identical to TRBD2. This CDR3 contains 15 residues. Germline V gene data show CDR1 as MNHEY and CDR2 as SVGEGT. V was pared by 4 bases and J by 6 bases, with 11 bases of the junction left unmatched. The CDR3 loop reads CASSSGEREYCEQYV. The CDR3 bases are TGTGCCAGCAGTTCAGGCGAGCGGGAGTACTGCGAGCAGTACGTC.

Here the CDR3 reads CASSLAPLGVAKNIQYF. In DNA, the CDR3 is TGTGCCAGCAGCTTAGCACCCCTAGGTGTAGCCAAAAACATTCAGTACTTC. This chain connects TRBV7-2 to TRBJ2-4; D remains ambiguous. This CDR3 spans 17 amino acids. V was cut by 0 bases and J by 0 bases, with 12 bases left in between. Germline V gene sequence: CDR1 SGHTA, CDR2 FQGNSA.

The chain joins TRBV2 to TRBJ2-2; the match to TRBD2 covers 12 bases. The CDR3 contains 18 residues. After removal of 6 bases from V and 0 bases from J, the junction contained 8 bases not matched to a gene. In germline, CDR1 is SNHLY, CDR2 FYNNEI. The CDR3 is CASSLTSGGFPNTGELFF. The CDR3 coding sequence is TGTGCCAGCAGCCTCACTAGCGGGGGGTTCCCGAACACCGGGGAGCTGTTTTTT.

The rearrangement joins TRBV7-9 to TRBJ2-1; 13 nucleotides agree with TRBD2. Losses at the gene ends were 0 bases for V and 4 bases for J; bases not matched to a gene: 9. CDR1 SEHNR and CDR2 FQNEAQ come from the germline V gene (reference sequence). CDR3 length: 19 residues. As DNA, the CDR3 is TGTGCCAGCAGCTTAGCGCTTTTGGGGACTAGCGGGACTTACAATGAGCAGTTCTTC. Protein sequence: CASSLALLGTSGTYNEQFF.